This T cell receptor beta chain was sequenced in a study of blood T cell repertoires in COVID-19. Study-wide background: Italy, Spain and the United States were the sources of the convalescent and acute COVID-19 samples. Sources were T cells, B-cell-depleted T cells, or PBMCs; the material itself was cDNA or gDNA.

The CDR3 is 16 amino acids. The ends lost 0 bases at V and 6 bases at J; junction bases unmatched: 6. Germline V gene lookup returns CDR1 SGHRS and CDR2 YFSETQ. Per the original methods: Quantification of nucleated cells was approximated via reference gene primer amplification. Assay used: immunoSEQ multiplex PCR; TCRdb lists only in-frame clones, some missing. The D gene and trimming were derived from the DNA, and the V and J assignments and clone size from that table. Of 250,000 to 300,000 clones in the sample, 87% were seen once. The sequence came from a woman aged 45 to 65 who had recovered from COVID-19. Sequenced material: peripheral blood. The chain couples TRBV5-1 to TRBJ2-1; 10 bases align to TRBD2. DNA for the CDR3: TGCGCCAGCAGCTTGGCCGGGGGACTAGCGTCCAATGAGCAGTTCTTC. This encodes CASSLAGGLASNEQFF.